This TCR beta chain emerged from a study of shared clonotypes between healthy human individuals. Study details: Aged 18 to 49, the donors were a couple of women and a few men.

About this clone: Antigen specificity is unknown.

The length of the CDR3 is 15 residues. CDR1 is SGHAT and CDR2 is FQNNGV in the germline V gene. Between the trimmed V and J ends, which lost 1 base and 5 bases, there was a span of 12 bases. TCRdb's table, derived via immunoSEQ multiplex PCR, lists solely in-frame clones and lacks some. The top ten hold approximately 0.32% of the sample, which has approximately 350,000 clones, 96% seen once. Study findings and constraints: Enrolling few donors narrowed the genetic and exposure-history diversity that was represented.

V usage is TRBV11-2 and J usage is TRBJ2-1, with D possibly matching TRBD2 (5 bases). The clonotype originates from a young man in good health. The sample taken for sequencing was memory CD8+ T cells sorted from blood. The subset: CD45RO+ cells pooled with CCR7-negative TemRA cells. In DNA, the CDR3 is TGTGCCAGCAGCTTAGTGAGGAGGACCCACAATGAGCAGTTCTTC. This encodes CASSLVRRTHNEQFF.